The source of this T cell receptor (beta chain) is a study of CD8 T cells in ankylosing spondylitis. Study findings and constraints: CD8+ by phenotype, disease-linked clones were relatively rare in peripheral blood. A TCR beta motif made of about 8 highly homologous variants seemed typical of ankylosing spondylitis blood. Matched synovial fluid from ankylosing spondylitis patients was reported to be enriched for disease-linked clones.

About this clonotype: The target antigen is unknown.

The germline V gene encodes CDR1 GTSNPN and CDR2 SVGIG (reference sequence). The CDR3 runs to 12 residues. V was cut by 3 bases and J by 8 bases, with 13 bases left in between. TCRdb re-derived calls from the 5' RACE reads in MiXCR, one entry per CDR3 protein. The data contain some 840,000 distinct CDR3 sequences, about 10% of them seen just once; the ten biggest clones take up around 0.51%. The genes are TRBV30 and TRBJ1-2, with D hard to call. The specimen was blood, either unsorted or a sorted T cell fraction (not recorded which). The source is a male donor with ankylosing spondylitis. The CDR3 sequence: CAWSRFARGYTF. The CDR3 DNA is TGTGCCTGGAGCAGGTTTGCACGCGGCTACACCTTC.